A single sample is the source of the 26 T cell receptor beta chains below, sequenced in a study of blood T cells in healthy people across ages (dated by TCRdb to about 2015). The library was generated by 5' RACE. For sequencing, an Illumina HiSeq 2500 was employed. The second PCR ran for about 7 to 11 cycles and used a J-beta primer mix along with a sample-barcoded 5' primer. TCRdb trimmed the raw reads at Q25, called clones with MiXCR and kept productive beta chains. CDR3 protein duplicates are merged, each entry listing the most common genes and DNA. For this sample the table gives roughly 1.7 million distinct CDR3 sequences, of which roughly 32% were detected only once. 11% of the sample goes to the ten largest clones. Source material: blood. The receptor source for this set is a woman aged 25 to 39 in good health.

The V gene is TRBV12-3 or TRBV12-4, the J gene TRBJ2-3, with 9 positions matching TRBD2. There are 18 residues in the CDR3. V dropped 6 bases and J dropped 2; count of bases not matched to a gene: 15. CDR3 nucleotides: TGTGCCAGCAGCCGCGGGGCAGCGGGAGGTGGAAACACAGATACGCAGTATTTT. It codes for CASSRGAAGGGNTDTQYF.

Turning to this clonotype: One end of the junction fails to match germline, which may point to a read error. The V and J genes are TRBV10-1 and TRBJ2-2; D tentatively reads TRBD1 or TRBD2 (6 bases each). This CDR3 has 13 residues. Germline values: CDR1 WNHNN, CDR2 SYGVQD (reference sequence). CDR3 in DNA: TGCGTCAGCAGCAGGGGAGGCACCGGGGAGCTGTTTTTT. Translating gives CVSSRGGTGELFF.

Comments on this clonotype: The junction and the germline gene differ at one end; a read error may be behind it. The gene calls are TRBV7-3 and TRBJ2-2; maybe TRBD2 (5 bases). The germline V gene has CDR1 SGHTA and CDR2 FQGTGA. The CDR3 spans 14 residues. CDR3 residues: CANSPGMNTGELFF. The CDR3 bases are TGTGCCAACAGCCCCGGGATGAACACCGGGGAGCTGTTTTTT.

The CDR3 protein is CAWSGYSGRSSYEQYF. Written as DNA, the CDR3 is TGTGCCTGGAGTGGCTATAGCGGTAGGAGCTCCTACGAGCAGTACTTC. The chain combines TRBV30 with TRBJ2-7; TRBD2 is a possible D gene (6 bases). The germline CDR1 and CDR2 sequences are GTSNPN and SVGIG (reference sequence). V was clipped by 1 base and J by 0 bases, with 16 bases between them. The CDR3 consists of 16 residues.

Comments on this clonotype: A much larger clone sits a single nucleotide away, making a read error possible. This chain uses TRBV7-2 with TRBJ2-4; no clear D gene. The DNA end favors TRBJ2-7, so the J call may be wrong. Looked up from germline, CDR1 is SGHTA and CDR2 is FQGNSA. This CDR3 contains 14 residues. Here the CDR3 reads CASSLALGCYEQYF. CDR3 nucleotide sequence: TGTGCCAGCAGCTTAGCTCTCGGCTGCTACGAGCAGTACTTC.

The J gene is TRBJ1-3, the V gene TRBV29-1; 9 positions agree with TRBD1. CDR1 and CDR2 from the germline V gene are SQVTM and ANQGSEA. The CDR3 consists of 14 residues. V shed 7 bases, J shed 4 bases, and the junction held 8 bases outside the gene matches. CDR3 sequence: CSAPHRGRGNTIYF. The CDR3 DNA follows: TGCAGCGCTCCCCACAGGGGGCGAGGAAACACCATATATTTT.

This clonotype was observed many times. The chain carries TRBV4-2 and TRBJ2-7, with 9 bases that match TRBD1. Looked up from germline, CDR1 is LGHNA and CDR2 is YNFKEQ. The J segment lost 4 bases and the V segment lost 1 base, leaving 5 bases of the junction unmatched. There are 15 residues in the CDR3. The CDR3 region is CASSQGTGESYEQYF. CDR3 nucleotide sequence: TGTGCCAGCAGCCAAGGGACAGGGGAAAGTTACGAGCAGTACTTC.

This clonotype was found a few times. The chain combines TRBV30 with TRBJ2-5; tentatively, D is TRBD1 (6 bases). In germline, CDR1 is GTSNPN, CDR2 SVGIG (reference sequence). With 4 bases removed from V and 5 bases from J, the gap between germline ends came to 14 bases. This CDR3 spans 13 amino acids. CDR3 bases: TGTGCCTGGAACCTGGACAGTTGGGAGACCCAGTACTTC. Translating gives CAWNLDSWETQYF.

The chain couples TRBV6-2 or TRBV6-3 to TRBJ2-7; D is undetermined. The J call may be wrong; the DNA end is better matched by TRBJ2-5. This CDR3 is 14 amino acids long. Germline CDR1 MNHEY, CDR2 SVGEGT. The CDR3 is CASSYYSAIETQYF. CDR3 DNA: TGTGCCAGCAGTTACTATAGTGCGATTGAGACCCAGTACTTC.

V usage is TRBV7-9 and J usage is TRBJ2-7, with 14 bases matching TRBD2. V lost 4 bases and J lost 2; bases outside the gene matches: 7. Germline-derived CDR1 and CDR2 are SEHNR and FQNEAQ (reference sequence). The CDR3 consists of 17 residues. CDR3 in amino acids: CASSSPGLAGVPYEQYF. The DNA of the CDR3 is TGTGCCAGCAGCTCCCCGGGACTAGCGGGAGTACCCTACGAGCAGTACTTC.

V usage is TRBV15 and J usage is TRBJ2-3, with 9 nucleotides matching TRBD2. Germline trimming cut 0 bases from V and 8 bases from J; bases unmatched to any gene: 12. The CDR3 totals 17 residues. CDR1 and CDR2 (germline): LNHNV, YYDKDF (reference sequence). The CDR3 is CATSRDIALAGRSTQYF. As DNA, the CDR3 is TGTGCCACCAGCAGAGATATAGCCCTAGCGGGACGGAGTACGCAGTATTTT.

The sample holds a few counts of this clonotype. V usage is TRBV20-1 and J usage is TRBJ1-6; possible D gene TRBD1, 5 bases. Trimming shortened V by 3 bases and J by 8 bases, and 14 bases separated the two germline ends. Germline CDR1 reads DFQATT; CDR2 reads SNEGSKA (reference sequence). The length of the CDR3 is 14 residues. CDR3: CSASPGTRDSPLHF. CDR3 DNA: TGCAGTGCTAGTCCGGGGACGCGTGATTCACCCCTCCACTTT.

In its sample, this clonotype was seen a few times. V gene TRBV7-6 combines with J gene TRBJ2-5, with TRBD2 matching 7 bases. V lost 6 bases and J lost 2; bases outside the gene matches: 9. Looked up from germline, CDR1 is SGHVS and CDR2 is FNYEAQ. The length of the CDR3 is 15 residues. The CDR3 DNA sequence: TGTGCCAGCAGACCCCAGACTAGCAGACAAGAGACCCAGTACTTC. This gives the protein CASRPQTSRQETQYF.

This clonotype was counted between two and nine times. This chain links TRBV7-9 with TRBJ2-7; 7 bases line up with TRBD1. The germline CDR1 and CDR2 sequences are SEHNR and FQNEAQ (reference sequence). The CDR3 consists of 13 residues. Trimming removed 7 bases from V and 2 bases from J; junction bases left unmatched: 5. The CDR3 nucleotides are TGTGCCAGCACCGAAGGACAGGCCTACGAGCAGTACTTC. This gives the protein CASTEGQAYEQYF. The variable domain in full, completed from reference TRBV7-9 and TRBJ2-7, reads DTGVSQNPRHKITKRGQNVTFRCDPISEHNRLYWYRQTLGQGPEFLTYFQNEAQLEKSRLLSDRFSAERPKGSFSTLEIQRTEQGDSAMYLCASTEGQAYEQYFGPGTRLTVT.

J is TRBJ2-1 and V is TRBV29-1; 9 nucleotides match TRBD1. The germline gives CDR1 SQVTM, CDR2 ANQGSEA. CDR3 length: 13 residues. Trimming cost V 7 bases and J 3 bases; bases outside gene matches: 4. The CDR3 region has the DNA TGCAGCGATCGACAGGGGGGCTACAATGAGCAGTTCTTC. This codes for CSDRQGGYNEQFF.

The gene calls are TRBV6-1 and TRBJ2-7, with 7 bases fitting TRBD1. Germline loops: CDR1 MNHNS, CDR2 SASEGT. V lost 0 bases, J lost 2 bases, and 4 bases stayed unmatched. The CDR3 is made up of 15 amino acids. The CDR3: CASSEAWDRTYEQYF. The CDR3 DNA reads TGTGCCAGCAGTGAAGCCTGGGACAGAACCTACGAGCAGTACTTC.

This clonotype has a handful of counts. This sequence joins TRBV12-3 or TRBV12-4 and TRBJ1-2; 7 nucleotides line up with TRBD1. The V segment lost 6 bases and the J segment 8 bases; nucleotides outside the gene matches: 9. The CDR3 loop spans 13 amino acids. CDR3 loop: CASRRGGYGGYTF. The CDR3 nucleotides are TGTGCCAGCAGACGAGGGGGCTACGGCGGCTACACCTTC.

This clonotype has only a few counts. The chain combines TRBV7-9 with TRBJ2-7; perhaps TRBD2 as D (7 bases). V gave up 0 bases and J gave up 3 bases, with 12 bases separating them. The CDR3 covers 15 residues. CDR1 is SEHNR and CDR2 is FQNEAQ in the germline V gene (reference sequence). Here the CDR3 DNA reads TGTGCCAGCAGCTTAGCAGGGGGAGGGGACTACGAGCAGTACTTC. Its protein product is CASSLAGGGDYEQYF.

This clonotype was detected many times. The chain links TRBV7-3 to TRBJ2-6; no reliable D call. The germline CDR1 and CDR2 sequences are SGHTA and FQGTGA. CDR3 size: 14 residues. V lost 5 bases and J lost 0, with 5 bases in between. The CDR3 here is CASSPVSGANVLTF. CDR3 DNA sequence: TGTGCCAGCAGCCCGGTCTCTGGGGCCAACGTCCTGACTTTC.

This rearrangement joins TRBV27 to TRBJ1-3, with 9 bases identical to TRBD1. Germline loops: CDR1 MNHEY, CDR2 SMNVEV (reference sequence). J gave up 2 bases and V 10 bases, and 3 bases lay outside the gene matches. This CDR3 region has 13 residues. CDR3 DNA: TGTGCCACCGGGGACAGGGCTGGAAACACCATATATTTT. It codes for CATGDRAGNTIYF.

The CDR3 DNA is TGTGCCAGTTCGTTAGGACCGTCTTTTGGTGGCTACACCTTC. It yields the protein CASSLGPSFGGYTF. The chain uses TRBV14 and TRBJ1-2; D is unclear. This CDR3 spans 14 amino acids. V gave up 9 bases and J gave up 7 bases, with 21 bases separating them. CDR1 is SGHDN, CDR2 FVKESK, per germline.

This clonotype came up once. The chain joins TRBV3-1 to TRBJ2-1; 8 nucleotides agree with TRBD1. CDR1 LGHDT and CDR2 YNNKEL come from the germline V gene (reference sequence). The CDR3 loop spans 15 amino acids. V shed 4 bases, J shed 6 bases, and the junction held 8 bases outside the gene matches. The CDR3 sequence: CASSRWTGSSNEQFF. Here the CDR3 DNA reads TGTGCCAGCAGCCGTTGGACAGGGAGTAGCAATGAGCAGTTCTTC.

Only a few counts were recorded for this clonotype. The CDR3 protein is CASSLRVFGETQYF. The CDR3 DNA is TGCGCCAGCAGCCTCCGGGTTTTTGGGGAGACCCAGTACTTC. V gene TRBV4-1 combines with J gene TRBJ2-5; D not resolved. Trimming pared 4 bases from V and 5 bases from J, leaving 14 bases between. Germline CDR1 reads MGHRA; CDR2 reads YSYEKL. The CDR3 spans 14 residues.

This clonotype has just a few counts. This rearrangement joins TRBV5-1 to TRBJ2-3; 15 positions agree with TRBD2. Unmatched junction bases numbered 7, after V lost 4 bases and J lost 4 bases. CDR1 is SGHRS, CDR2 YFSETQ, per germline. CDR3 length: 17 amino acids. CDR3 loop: CASSPRTSGGASDTQYF. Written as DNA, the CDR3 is TGCGCCAGCAGCCCGCGGACTAGCGGGGGGGCATCAGATACGCAGTATTTT.

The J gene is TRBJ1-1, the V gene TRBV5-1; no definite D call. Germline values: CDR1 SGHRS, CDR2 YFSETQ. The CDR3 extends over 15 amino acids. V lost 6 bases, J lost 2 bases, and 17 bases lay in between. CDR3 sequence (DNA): TGCGCCAGCAATCCTCCCGGTAAGGGAAACACTGAAGCTTTCTTT. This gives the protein CASNPPGKGNTEAFF.

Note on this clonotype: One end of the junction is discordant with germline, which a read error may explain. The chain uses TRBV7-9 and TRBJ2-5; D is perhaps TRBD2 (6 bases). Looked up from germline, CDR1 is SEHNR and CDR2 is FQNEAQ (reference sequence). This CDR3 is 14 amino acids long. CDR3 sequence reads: CVSSYGSAQETQYF. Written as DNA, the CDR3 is TGTGTCAGCAGCTACGGGAGCGCGCAAGAGACCCAGTACTTC.